These T cell receptor beta chains were read from a single sample in a study of T cell repertoires in cytomegalovirus infection. What these receptors recognize is not known. Using its own MiXCR run on the reads, TCRdb lists one record per CDR3 protein. The sample shows 830,000 or so distinct CDR3 sequences, about 31% of them seen only once. Source: cultured CD8+ T cells from PBMCs, taken from culture after CMV antigen stimulation. These receptors were collected from a human donor in good health (CMV status not recorded). Some clones in this sample may be carry-over from other donors' samples. Each CDR3 is given without its conserved first and last residue. The D gene is left open where the match is weak.

d_gene	v_gene	CDR3aa
-	TRBV19	ASSITPGIANSYNEQF
-	TRBV7-2	ASSLDRIPYEQY
TRBD1	TRBV19	ASSPVYRDRGVNEQF
-	TRBV7-9	ASTFKQGFGTDTQY
TRBD1	TRBV20-1	SASVGTDYGYT
-	TRBV11-3	ASSLRGPLDTQY
-	TRBV6-5	ASSYSVGDEQF
-	TRBV6-5	ASSYQGEQF
-	TRBV7-2	ASSLAGGAYEQY
-	TRBV5-3	ASSSQGPQGYGYT
-	TRBV27	ASSLRGTEQF
-	TRBV2	ATDNREKKTGELF
-	TRBV12-3/TRBV12-4	ASVRQPQH
-	TRBV9	ASSVDDTEAF
-	TRBV27	ASLGGAGQAF
TRBD2	TRBV7-3	ASSPSGGDPDTKY
-	TRBV12-3/TRBV12-4	ASSFNSDPSYNEQF
-	TRBV28	ASSFGVSDTQY
TRBD1	TRBV2	ASIGTAEQF
-	TRBV6-4	ASSDSNYMGYT
TRBD2	TRBV12-3/TRBV12-4	ASSSAGGYEQF
TRBD1	TRBV20-1	SAPLDRTVDTDQETQY